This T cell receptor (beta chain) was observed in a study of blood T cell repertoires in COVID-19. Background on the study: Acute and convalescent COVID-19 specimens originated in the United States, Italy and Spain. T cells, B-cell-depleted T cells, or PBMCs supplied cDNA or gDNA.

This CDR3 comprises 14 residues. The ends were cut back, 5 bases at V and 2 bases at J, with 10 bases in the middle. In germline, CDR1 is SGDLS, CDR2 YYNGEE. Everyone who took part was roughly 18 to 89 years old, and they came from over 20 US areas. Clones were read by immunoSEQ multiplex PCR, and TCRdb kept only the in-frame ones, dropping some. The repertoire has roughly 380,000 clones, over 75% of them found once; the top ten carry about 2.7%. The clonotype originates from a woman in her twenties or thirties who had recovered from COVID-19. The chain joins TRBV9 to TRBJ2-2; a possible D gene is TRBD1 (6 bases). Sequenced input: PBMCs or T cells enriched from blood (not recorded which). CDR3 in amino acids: CASRRDTNTGELFF. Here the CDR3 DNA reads TGTGCCAGCAGGAGGGACACAAACACCGGGGAGCTGTTTTTT.